The source of this T cell receptor beta chain is a study of CD8+ T cells in alopecia areata. General study results and limits: Clarity of TCR sharing across patients fell short of that in mice, possibly HLA-related. Across lesional scalp, and particularly alopecia totalis/universalis, clonality surpassed that of normal scalp.

Sorting of CD4+ cells into CD25+CD127- cells (for about 5 patients) was performed. Lesional scalp tissue (obtained by punch biopsy) and peripheral blood were collected from alopecia areata patients. Per germline, CDR1 SGHRS and CDR2 YFSETQ. The length of the CDR3 is 16 residues. Trimming pared 6 bases from V and 2 bases from J, leaving 15 bases between. Concerning this clone itself: The antigen is not known.

The sequencing template was cDNA reverse transcribed from extracted RNA. Produced via immunoSEQ multiplex PCR; TCRdb's table is partial and in-frame only. The sample yields around 35,000 clones, more than 50% seen once. The genes are TRBV5-1 and TRBJ2-6, with D hard to call. The specimen was CD4+ Tregs sorted from blood. This receptor was obtained from a human donor with alopecia areata. The CDR3 DNA follows: TGCGCCAGCACAACTGTACAAGTGACTGGGGCCAACGTCCTGACTTTC. It codes for CASTTVQVTGANVLTF. Combining the CDR3 with reference TRBV5-1 and TRBJ2-6 gives the whole variable domain KAGVTQTPRYLIKTRGQQVTLSCSPISGHRSVSWYQQTPGQGLQFLFEYFSETQRNKGNFPGRFSGRQFSNSRSEMNVSTLELGDSALYLCASTTVQVTGANVLTFGAGSRLTVL.